Listed here are 25 T cell receptor beta chains from one sample, sequenced in a study of CD8+CD57+ T cells in acquired aplastic anemia (dated by TCRdb to between 2018 and 2020). The reads were generated on an Illumina HiSeq 2000. TCR beta VDJ combination and CDR3 sequence profiling used genomic DNA as the template. The public reads were run again by TCRdb, first through fastp at Q25 and then through MiXCR, and only productive beta chains were kept. Rows are unified per CDR3 protein, each entry keeping the most common DNA and genes. Counted in this sample were hundreds of thousands of distinct CDR3 sequences; under 40% of them appeared once. Together, the top ten hold less than 1% of the sample. Flow cytometry had shown CD8+CD57+ cell expansion in the patients selected for sequencing. Sequences were obtained from sorted CD4+, CD8+, or CD8+CD57+ T cells (not recorded which) from PBMCs. Receptor source: a human donor with aplastic anemia.

The sample holds many counts of this clonotype. The chain couples TRBV10-3 to TRBJ1-6; perhaps TRBD1 as D (5 bases). CDR3 size: 13 residues. Germline CDR1 and CDR2: ENHRY and SYGVKD. With 3 bases removed from V and 7 bases from J, the gap between germline ends came to 7 bases. CDR3 in DNA: TGTGCCATCAGTGATCAGGGCAATTCACCCCTCCACTTT. Its protein product is CAISDQGNSPLHF.

V is TRBV7-9 and J is TRBJ1-1, with unresolved D. V dropped 0 bases and J dropped 6 bases, with 8 bases sitting between them. Germline CDR1 SEHNR, CDR2 FQNEAQ (reference sequence). This CDR3 is 13 amino acids long. The CDR3 sequence: CASSLAEVSEAFF. The CDR3 nucleotides read TGTGCCAGCAGCTTAGCGGAGGTGTCTGAAGCTTTCTTT.

This clonotype came up many times. V gene TRBV9 combines with J gene TRBJ1-6; D is possibly TRBD1 (6 bases). Germline V gives CDR1 SGDLS, CDR2 YYNGEE. The CDR3 covers 17 residues. Trimming left V 3 bases short and J 7 bases short, with 20 bases between. DNA of the CDR3: TGTGCCAGCAGCGCCATTCCAGGGGAATCGGGGAATTCACCCCTCCACTTT. Translated: CASSAIPGESGNSPLHF. Drawing the rest from reference TRBV9 and TRBJ1-6, the complete variable domain is DSGVTQTPKHLITATGQRVTLRCSPRSGDLSVYWYQQSLDQGLQFLIQYYNGEERAKGNILERFSAQQFPDLHSELNLSSLELGDSALYFCASSAIPGESGNSPLHFGNGTRLTVT.

This clonotype showed up many times. This chain connects TRBV29-1 to TRBJ2-5, with 14 positions matching TRBD2. J was trimmed by 5 bases and V by 6 bases; bases with no gene match: 8. The CDR3 has 15 amino acids. From germline, CDR1 is SQVTM and CDR2 ANQGSEA. Here the CDR3 reads CSVTGTSGRQETQYF. CDR3 nucleotide sequence: TGCAGCGTAACCGGGACTAGCGGGAGACAGGAGACCCAGTACTTC.

CDR3 DNA: TGTGCCAGTAGAAGGGGGCAGATCACTGAAGCTTTCTTT. Amino acids: CASRRGQITEAFF. The J gene is TRBJ1-1, the V gene TRBV19; TRBD1 aligns across 7 bases. V lost 6 bases and J lost 4; bases outside the gene matches: 5. The CDR3 runs to 13 residues. In germline, CDR1 is LNHDA, CDR2 SQIVND (reference sequence).

This clonotype was found many times. The V call is TRBV7-6, the J call TRBJ2-5; D is possibly TRBD2 (5 bases). Trimming left V 0 bases short and J 2 bases short, with 13 bases between. The CDR3 is 16 amino acids. Germline V gene sequence: CDR1 SGHVS, CDR2 FNYEAQ. The CDR3 DNA is TGTGCCAGCAGCTTAGCGTCGAACGGGGAACAAGAGACCCAGTACTTC. Its translation: CASSLASNGEQETQYF.

In the case of this clonotype: Mismatch with germline at one junction end may stem from a read error. The chain carries TRBV10-3 and TRBJ1-6; no definite D call. The germline V gene has CDR1 ENHRY and CDR2 SYGVKD. CDR3 size: 9 residues. The CDR3 loop is CAISEALNF. The CDR3 nucleotides are TGTGCCATCAGTGAGGCCCTCAACTTT.

The V call is TRBV20-1, the J call TRBJ2-7; no reliable D call. Germline V lookup: CDR1 DFQATT, CDR2 SNEGSKA (reference sequence). The V end lost 5 bases, the J end lost 4 bases, and 15 bases lay between the germline ends. This CDR3 is 13 amino acids long. CDR3 region: CSARAPRRYEQYF. CDR3 sequence (DNA): TGCAGTGCTCGCGCGCCCAGACGGTACGAGCAGTACTTC.

The chain uses TRBV5-1 and TRBJ1-4; 7 bases are a match to TRBD1. V lost 4 bases and J lost 5; bases outside the gene matches: 11. This CDR3 comprises 16 residues. Germline V gene sequence: CDR1 SGHRS, CDR2 YFSETQ. This chain's CDR3 is CASSRGQGDFNEKLFF. In DNA form, the CDR3 reads TGCGCCAGCAGCAGGGGCCAGGGGGACTTCAATGAAAAACTGTTTTTT.

Comments on this clonotype: One junction end does not reproduce the germline sequence, and a read error may be involved. V gene TRBV2 combines with J gene TRBJ1-5; D gene uncertain. In germline, CDR1 is SNHLY, CDR2 FYNNEI. This CDR3 spans 15 amino acids. CDR3 sequence: CAGSLVSGMGQPQHF. For the CDR3, the DNA is TGTGCCGGCAGTTTAGTTTCGGGGATGGGTCAGCCCCAGCATTTT.

This clonotype was observed many times. The rearrangement uses TRBV5-1 and TRBJ2-7, with D perhaps TRBD1 (6 bases). CDR1 is SGHRS and CDR2 is YFSETQ in the germline V gene. The CDR3 consists of 12 residues. The V end was cut by 9 bases, the J end by 2 bases, with 12 bases between. CDR3 nucleotides: TGCGCCAACCCGACAGGTGCCTACGAGCAGTACTTC. This sequence encodes CANPTGAYEQYF.

At least ten counts were recorded for this clonotype. The gene calls are TRBV29-1 and TRBJ2-7, with D unresolved. Germline CDR1 SQVTM, CDR2 ANQGSEA. This CDR3 has 13 residues. The V and J ends lost 7 bases and 4 bases respectively, with 17 bases between them. The CDR3 sequence: CSARHLSDYEQYF. CDR3 nucleotides: TGCAGCGCGAGACACCTCTCGGATTACGAGCAGTACTTC.

This clonotype was found a few times. The chain carries TRBV10-2 and TRBJ2-7, with 7 bases identical to TRBD2. The J segment lost 4 bases and the V segment lost 6 bases, leaving 6 bases of the junction unmatched. The CDR3 loop spans 13 amino acids. Germline-derived CDR1 and CDR2 are WSHSY and SAAADI. The chain's CDR3 is CASSQSGVYEQYV. In DNA, the CDR3 is TGCGCCAGCAGCCAAAGCGGGGTGTACGAGCAGTACGTC.

A note on this clonotype: A much larger clone differs by one base, so this may be a read error. The gene calls are TRBV19 and TRBJ2-7, with D tentatively TRBD2 (6 bases). This CDR3 is 14 amino acids long. CDR1 and CDR2 from the germline V gene are LNHDA and SQIVND (reference sequence). V was clipped by 4 bases and J by 2 bases, with 12 bases between them. Written as DNA, the CDR3 is TGTGCCAGTAGTAGCGGGGCCTTCACCTACGAGCAGTACTTC. Encoded protein: CASSSGAFTYEQYF.

This clonotype was counted once. J is TRBJ2-7 and V is TRBV24-1; TRBD1 agrees at 9 bases. V shed 7 bases and J 5 bases; nucleotides not matched to a gene: 8. CDR1 and CDR2 from the germline V gene are KGHDR and SFDVKD. This CDR3 is built from 14 residues. Here the CDR3 DNA reads TGTGCCACCAGGGGAACAGGGGGCATCGACGAGCAGTACTTC. Translation gives CATRGTGGIDEQYF.

This chain connects TRBV2 to TRBJ2-3, with 7 bases aligning to TRBD2. The V and J ends lost 4 bases and 2 bases, in that order; junction bases with no gene match: 3. The length of the CDR3 is 14 residues. Germline loops: CDR1 SNHLY, CDR2 FYNNEI. CDR3 protein: CASSAAGNTDTQYF. Here the CDR3 DNA reads TGTGCCAGCAGTGCAGCGGGGAACACAGATACGCAGTATTTT.

The CDR3 DNA reads as TGTGCCAGCAGCGGGACGTTAGGAGATACGCAGTATTTT. Protein: CASSGTLGDTQYF. The rearrangement joins TRBV5-6 to TRBJ2-3; either TRBD1 or TRBD2 may supply D (5 bases each). Between the trimmed V and J ends, which lost 4 bases and 5 bases, there was a span of 11 bases. Germline V lookup: CDR1 SGHDT, CDR2 YYEEEE. The CDR3 is made up of 13 amino acids.

The table lists this clonotype with many counts. The chain combines TRBV29-1 with TRBJ1-4; tentative D call: TRBD1 (6 bases). V was pared by 7 bases and J by 4 bases, with 10 bases between. The CDR3 is 12 amino acids. The germline CDR1 and CDR2 sequences are SQVTM and ANQGSEA. The CDR3 region has the DNA TGCAGCGGCGGGGACATTAATGAAAAACTGTTTTTT. Protein product: CSGGDINEKLFF.

The chain combines TRBV29-1 with TRBJ2-5; 10 bases are shared with TRBD2. The CDR3 is 14 amino acids. With 0 bases clipped from V and 5 bases from J, the junction kept 3 bases outside the gene matches. Germline values: CDR1 SQVTM, CDR2 ANQGSEA. DNA for the CDR3: TGCAGCGTTGAAGACCCAGCGGGAGGGGAGACCCAGTACTTC. Translation: CSVEDPAGGETQYF.

V gene TRBV10-3 combines with J gene TRBJ1-5, with a weak D call TRBD1 (5 bases). V gave up 10 bases and J gave up 11 bases, with 27 bases separating them. Germline V gene lookup returns CDR1 ENHRY and CDR2 SYGVKD. This CDR3 is built from 15 residues. In nucleotides, the CDR3 is TGTGCCACCGGGGGTAGAGCGGGAGGGCTCGAGACCCAGCATTTT. Its translation is CATGGRAGGLETQHF.

The CDR3 DNA follows: TGTGCCACCAGCAGCGACGACTCCCCGTCCTACGAGCAGTACTTC. It translates to CATSSDDSPSYEQYF. The chain uses TRBV15 and TRBJ2-7; D call uncertain. This CDR3 has 15 residues. The V and J ends lost 3 bases and 1 base respectively, with 13 bases between them. Germline V lookup: CDR1 LNHNV, CDR2 YYDKDF (reference sequence). Together with reference TRBV15 and TRBJ2-7, the CDR3 gives the full variable domain: DAMVIQNPRYQVTQFGKPVTLSCSQTLNHNVMYWYQQKSSQAPKLLFHYYDKDFNNEADTPDNFQSRRPNTSFCFLDIRSPGLGDTAMYLCATSSDDSPSYEQYFGPGTRLTVT.

There are many counts of this clonotype. This chain uses TRBV2 with TRBJ2-2; D is uncertain. This CDR3 is built from 11 residues. Between the trimmed V and J ends, which lost 8 bases and 4 bases, there was a span of 5 bases. Per germline, CDR1 SNHLY and CDR2 FYNNEI. For the CDR3, the DNA is TGTGCCAGCCAGCGCACCGGGGAGCTGTTTTTT. It specifies CASQRTGELFF.

J is TRBJ2-7 and V is TRBV19, with TRBD2 matching 9 bases. J lost 4 bases, V lost 7 bases, and 5 bases had no gene match. The CDR3 contains 13 residues. Per the germline V gene, CDR1 is LNHDA and CDR2 is SQIVND (reference sequence). The CDR3 DNA reads as TGTGCCAGTACTAGAGCGGGGGGATACGAGCAGTACTTC. Translating it yields CASTRAGGYEQYF.

This clonotype was picked up many times. The chain couples TRBV2 to TRBJ2-5; 13 bases match TRBD2. V was pared by 7 bases and J by 4 bases, with 6 bases of the junction left unmatched. Germline CDR1 SNHLY, CDR2 FYNNEI. The CDR3 has 15 amino acids. CDR3 sequence reads: CASKLAGGPGETQYF. CDR3 DNA: TGTGCCAGCAAACTAGCGGGAGGGCCGGGAGAGACCCAGTACTTC.

This clonotype has a count of ten or more. The chain has TRBV20-1 and TRBJ1-2; D gene ambiguous. Trimming pared 5 bases from V and 1 base from J, leaving 8 bases between. The CDR3 is 12 amino acids. Germline-derived CDR1 and CDR2 are DFQATT and SNEGSKA (reference sequence). CDR3 in amino acids: CSAPTLNYGYTF. CDR3 DNA sequence: TGCAGTGCTCCGACACTTAACTATGGCTACACCTTC.